The 10 T cell receptor beta chains listed next were all sequenced from one sample in a study of Graves' ophthalmopathy and Graves' hyperthyroidism. The sequenced template was RNA, covering the TCR beta CDR3 region. The authors performed first-round RT-PCR with HTBI primers and then a second-round multiplex PCR. TCRdb reanalysed the multiplex PCR reads using MiXCR and keeps one entry per CDR3 protein. The sample has about 39,000 distinct CDR3 sequences, around half seen once; the top ten hold about a quarter. The specimen sequenced was peripheral blood. The source is an adult woman with stable Graves' hyperthyroidism.

In its sample, this clonotype was seen many times. The gene calls are TRBV12-3 or TRBV12-4 and TRBJ2-2; a possible D gene is TRBD1 (6 bases). Trimming removed 3 bases at V and 0 bases at J, with 8 bases between. The CDR3 is 15 residues long. The CDR3 sequence is CASSLGTPNTGELFF. The CDR3 DNA reads TGTGCCAGCAGTTTGGGGACACCGAACACCGGGGAGCTGTTTTTT.

This clonotype was detected many times. J is TRBJ2-2 and V is TRBV27; D is undetermined. Germline V CDR1 and CDR2: MNHEY, SMNVEV (reference sequence). Trimming took off 6 bases at V and 0 bases at J, with 11 bases between the two ends. CDR3 length: 15 amino acids. The CDR3 region has the DNA TGTGCCAGCAGCTTTTTAGGACCGAACACCGGGGAGCTGTTTTTT. Its translation is CASSFLGPNTGELFF.

This clonotype was recorded many times. The chain links TRBV27 to TRBJ1-1, with unresolved D. The germline V and J ends were trimmed by 5 bases and 6 bases, with 16 bases remaining between them. CDR1 and CDR2 from the germline V gene are MNHEY and SMNVEV (reference sequence). The CDR3 is made up of 14 amino acids. The CDR3 region is CASSLAGSGPEAFF. The DNA of the CDR3 is TGTGCCAGCAGTCTGGCGGGGAGCGGACCTGAAGCTTTCTTT.

Remarks on this clonotype: Because the CDR3 is missing its conserved closing phenylalanine or tryptophan, this is likely a read error. The V gene is TRBV7-2, the J gene TRBJ1-1; the match to TRBD1 covers 8 bases. CDR3 length: 15 amino acids. The V segment lost 5 bases and the J segment 3 bases; nucleotides outside the gene matches: 8. CDR1 is SGHTA, CDR2 FQGNSA, per germline. CDR3 DNA sequence: TGTGCCAGCAGCCAAAGGACAGGGACGTACACTGAAGCTTTCTAT. This sequence encodes CASSQRTGTYTEAFY.

This chain connects TRBV7-6 to TRBJ2-7, with 7 bases matching TRBD2. Germline lookup yields CDR1 SGHVS and CDR2 FNYEAQ. J gave up 5 bases and V 4 bases, and 11 bases lay outside the gene matches. This CDR3 spans 15 amino acids. The CDR3 DNA follows: TGTGCCAGCAGCTCCCAATTGGGCGGGAGCGACGAGCAGTACTTC. It is translated as CASSSQLGGSDEQYF.

This clonotype was found many times. The chain has TRBV2 and TRBJ1-3; possibly TRBD1 for D (6 bases). This CDR3 has 16 amino acids. In germline, CDR1 is SNHLY, CDR2 FYNNEI. With 4 bases removed from V and 0 bases from J, the gap between germline ends came to 13 bases. DNA for the CDR3: TGTGCCAGCAGTGCCCGGGACACTGTCTCTGGAAACACCATATATTTT. Its protein is CASSARDTVSGNTIYF.

The chain is built from TRBV25-1 and TRBJ1-6, with D perhaps matching TRBD1 (5 bases). Germline-derived CDR1 and CDR2 are MGHDK and SYGVNS. V lost 6 bases and J 8 bases, leaving 14 bases between the germline ends. The CDR3 has 14 residues. CDR3 protein: CASSPGPGYSPLHF. CDR3 nucleotides: TGTGCCAGCAGCCCTGGGCCAGGGTATTCACCCCTCCACTTT. The full variable domain, completed using reference TRBV25-1 and TRBJ1-6, is EADIYQTPRYLVIGTGKKITLECSQTMGHDKMYWYQQDPGMELHLIHYSYGVNSTEKGDLSSESTVSRIRTEHFPLTLESARPSHTSQYLCASSPGPGYSPLHFGNGTRLTVT.

This clonotype was seen many times. The rearrangement uses TRBV6-6 and TRBJ1-1, with D perhaps matching TRBD1 (5 bases). Germline V gives CDR1 MNHNY, CDR2 SVGAGI (reference sequence). Trimming took off 6 bases at V and 10 bases at J, with 18 bases between the two ends. This CDR3 has 13 residues. The CDR3 DNA follows: TGTGCCAGCAGCCCGGGGGTCACCTCAGCAGCTTTCTTT. Its translation is CASSPGVTSAAFF.

This clonotype was seen ten or more times. The CDR3 is CASSFRLPGDSGNTIYF. As DNA, the CDR3 is TGTGCCAGCAGCTTCCGGCTGCCAGGAGACTCTGGAAACACCATATATTTT. The V call is TRBV11-2, the J call TRBJ1-3; D is ambiguous. The CDR3 is 17 amino acids. From germline, CDR1 is SGHAT and CDR2 FQNNGV. V shed 3 bases and J shed 0 bases, with 15 bases lying between them.

The chain recombines TRBV5-5 with TRBJ2-7, with TRBD1 matching over 10 bases. Germline CDR1 is SGHKS and CDR2 is YYEKEE (reference sequence). V gave up 2 bases and J gave up 6 bases; unmatched junction bases: 11. The CDR3 has 16 amino acids. The CDR3 region is CASSFDRGPQLGEQYF. CDR3 DNA sequence: TGTGCCAGCAGCTTTGACAGGGGGCCCCAGTTGGGCGAGCAGTACTTC.